The clone carrying this TCR beta chain was detected a few times. This specimen belongs to a study of human T cells and chemical hapten exposure. Study background: Patients' scalps got diphenylcyclopropenone weekly throughout the roughly 23-week study. A patient group, mainly female, showed alopecia areata, totalis or universalis.

Individual cDNA molecules in this library carried unique molecular identifiers. TCRdb recomputed calls from the RACE reads with MiXCR, one row per CDR3 protein. The profile shows around 120,000 distinct CDR3 sequences, roughly 13% of them singletons. The V gene's germline CDR1 is SNHLY and CDR2 FYNNEI. This CDR3 spans 15 amino acids. Trimming took off 10 bases at V and 5 bases at J, with 23 bases between the two ends. Regarding time point: pre-sensitization, week 0. Indicated treatment: therapeutic diphenylcyclopropenone sensitization with weekly scalp DPC. The chain carries TRBV2 and TRBJ1-2; D gene unclear. The clonotype originates from a woman under 30 with alopecia areata. Some clones in this sample may be carry-over from other donors' samples. Sequencing was performed on whole blood, taken in connection with sensitization to the hapten diphenylcyclopropenone (DPC). This chain's CDR3 is CATIRRNSNTYGYTF. The CDR3 DNA is TGTGCCACCATTCGTCGGAACAGCAACACTTATGGCTACACCTTC. Looking up the rest from reference TRBV2 and TRBJ1-2 gives the full variable domain: EPEVTQTPSHQVTQMGQEVILRCVPISNHLYFYWYRQILGQKVEFLVSFYNNEISEKSEIFDDQFSVERPDGSNFTLKIRSTKLEDSAMYFCATIRRNSNTYGYTFGSGTRLTVV.